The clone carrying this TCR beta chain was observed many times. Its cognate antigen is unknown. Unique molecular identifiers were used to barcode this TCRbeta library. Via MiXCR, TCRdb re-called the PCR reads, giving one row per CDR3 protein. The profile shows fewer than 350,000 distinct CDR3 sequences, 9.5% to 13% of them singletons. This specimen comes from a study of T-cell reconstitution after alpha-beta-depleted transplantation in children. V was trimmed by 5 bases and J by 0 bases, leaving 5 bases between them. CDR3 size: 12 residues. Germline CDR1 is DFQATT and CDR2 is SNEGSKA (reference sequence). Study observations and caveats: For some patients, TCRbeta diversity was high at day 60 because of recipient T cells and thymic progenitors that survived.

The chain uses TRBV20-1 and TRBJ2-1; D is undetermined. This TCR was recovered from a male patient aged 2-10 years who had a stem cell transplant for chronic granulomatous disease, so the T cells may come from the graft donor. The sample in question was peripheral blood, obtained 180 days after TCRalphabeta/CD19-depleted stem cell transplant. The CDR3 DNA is TGCAGTGCTCTGAGCTCCTACAATGAGCAGTTCTTC. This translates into CSALSSYNEQFF.